In its sample, the clone carrying this T cell receptor beta chain was seen a few times. What it binds is not known. RNA transcripts provided the source from which TCR beta CDR3 regions were amplified. First-round RT-PCR with HTBI primers amplified the TCR CDR3 region. TCRdb itself ran the multiplex PCR reads through MiXCR, one entry per CDR3 protein. The sample yields approximately 600,000 distinct CDR3 sequences, approximately 13% seen once. Deletions cut 5 bases from V and 0 bases from J, with 14 bases between. Germline lookup yields CDR1 SGHTA and CDR2 FQGNSA. This CDR3 contains 16 residues. This sample is part of a study of T cells in Graves' hyperthyroidism and ophthalmopathy. Study-level results: Among thyroid clonotypes expanded above 0.001, most also appeared in blood. Ophthalmopathy was separated from stable hyperthyroidism by a 13 V-J model.

The sample taken for sequencing was blood. The origin of this receptor is a woman aged 25 to 39 with Graves' hyperthyroidism that later progressed to Graves' ophthalmopathy. The rearrangement links TRBV7-2 to TRBJ1-5; D not resolved. The CDR3 DNA sequence: TGTGCCAGCAGCCGAGAGGGTTCTAATAGCAATCAGCCCCAGCATTTT. Amino acids: CASSREGSNSNQPQHF. The whole variable domain, filled in from reference TRBV7-2 and TRBJ1-5, reads GAGVSQSPSNKVTEKGKDVELRCDPISGHTALYWYRQSLGQGLEFLIYFQGNSAPDKSGLPSDRFSAERTGGSVSTLTIQRTQQEDSAVYLCASSREGSNSNQPQHFGDGTRLSIL.